This T cell receptor beta chain was obtained from a study of T cell repertoires in cytomegalovirus infection. The V end lost 1 base, the J end lost 0 bases, and 9 bases lay between the germline ends. The CDR3 length is 16 residues. Germline values: CDR1 ENHRY, CDR2 SYGVKD. This clonotype appeared many times. Its specificity is unknown. TCRdb ran MiXCR on the reads and lists one entry per CDR3 protein. The profile covers about 83,000 distinct CDR3 sequences, with 29% appearing a single time and around 68% taken by the ten largest. Sequences were derived from CD8+ T cells from cultured PBMCs, sampled from culture after CMV antigen stimulation. This receptor was obtained from a human donor in good health (CMV status not recorded). Some clones in this sample may be carry-over from other donors' samples. The chain is built from TRBV10-3 and TRBJ2-2; unclear D gene. The CDR3: CAISEWNRPNTGELFF. As DNA, the CDR3 is TGTGCCATCAGTGAGTGGAACAGACCGAACACCGGGGAGCTGTTTTTT.